This T cell receptor beta chain appears in the sequencing data of a study of blood T cell repertoires in COVID-19. With 2 bases removed from V and 1 base from J, the gap between germline ends came to 15 bases. This CDR3 is built from 18 residues. The germline V gene has CDR1 WSHSY and CDR2 SAAADI. Profiling relied on immunoSEQ multiplex PCR, and the TCRdb table lists in-frame clones only, not all of them. The sample has a few hundred thousand clones, approximately 82% seen once. Sequencing was done on a sample of peripheral blood. The J gene is TRBJ1-6, the V gene TRBV10-2; D call uncertain. The clonotype originates from a woman aged 40 to 49 who had recovered from COVID-19. In DNA form, the CDR3 reads TGCGCCAGCAGTGAGCCAGGAGGAGTGGGTTCCTATAATTCACCCCTCCACTTT. Translating it yields CASSEPGGVGSYNSPLHF.